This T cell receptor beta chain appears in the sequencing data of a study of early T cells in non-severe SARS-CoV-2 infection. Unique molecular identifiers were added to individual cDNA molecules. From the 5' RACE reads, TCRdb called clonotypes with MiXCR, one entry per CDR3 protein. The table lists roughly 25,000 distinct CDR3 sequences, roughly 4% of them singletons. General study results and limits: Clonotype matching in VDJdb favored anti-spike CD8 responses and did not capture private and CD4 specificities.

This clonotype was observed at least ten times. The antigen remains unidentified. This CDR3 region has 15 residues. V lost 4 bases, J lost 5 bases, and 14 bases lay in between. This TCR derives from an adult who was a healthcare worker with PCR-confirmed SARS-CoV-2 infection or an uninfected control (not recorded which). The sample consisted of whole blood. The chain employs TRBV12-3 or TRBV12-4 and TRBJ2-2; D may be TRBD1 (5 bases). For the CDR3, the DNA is TGTGCCAGCAGTTCGGACCCTTCAGGGACCGGGGAGCTGTTTTTT. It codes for CASSSDPSGTGELFF.